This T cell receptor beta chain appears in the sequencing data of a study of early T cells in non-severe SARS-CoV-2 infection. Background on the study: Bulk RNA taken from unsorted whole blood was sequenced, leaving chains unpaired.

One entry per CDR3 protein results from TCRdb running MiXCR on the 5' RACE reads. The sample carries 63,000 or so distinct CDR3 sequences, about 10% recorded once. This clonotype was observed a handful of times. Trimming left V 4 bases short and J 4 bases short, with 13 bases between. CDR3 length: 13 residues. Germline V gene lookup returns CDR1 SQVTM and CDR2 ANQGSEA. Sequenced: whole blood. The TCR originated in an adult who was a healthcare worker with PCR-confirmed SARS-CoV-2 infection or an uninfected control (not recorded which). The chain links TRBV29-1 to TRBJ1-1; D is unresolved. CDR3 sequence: CSVVRLAGTEAFF. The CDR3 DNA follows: TGCAGCGTTGTTCGTCTCGCCGGCACTGAAGCTTTCTTT.